The 25 T cell receptor beta chains below come from one sample, sequenced in a study of shared clonotypes between healthy human individuals. Sequenced by immunoSEQ multiplex PCR; TCRdb stores in-frame clones only, minus some. The sample shows about a million clones, about 72% of them seen only once. Material: memory CD4+ T cells from PBMCs. The subset here: CD45RA-negative fraction. All receptors come from a young man in good health. Some clones in this sample may be carry-over from other donors' samples.

This chain connects TRBV5-1 to TRBJ1-2; D is unclear. The CDR3 runs to 12 residues. V was pared by 0 bases and J by 7 bases, with 7 bases between. In germline, CDR1 is SGHRS, CDR2 YFSETQ. The DNA for the CDR3 is TGCGCCAGCAGCTTGGAAAAGGGTGGCTACACCTTC. The encoded protein is CASSLEKGGYTF.

J is TRBJ2-5 and V is TRBV10-3; the D gene is possibly TRBD2 (5 bases). CDR3 length: 15 residues. V dropped 2 bases and J dropped 0 bases, with 10 bases sitting between them. Germline CDR1 ENHRY, CDR2 SYGVKD. In DNA, the CDR3 is TGTGCCATCAGTGAGCCAGAGGGAGACCAAGAGACCCAGTACTTC. Protein sequence: CAISEPEGDQETQYF.

The gene calls are TRBV7-2 and TRBJ2-1; a weak D match, TRBD2 (5 bases). V dropped 1 base and J dropped 9 bases, with 13 bases sitting between them. Germline V CDR1 and CDR2: SGHTA, FQGNSA. The CDR3 sequence is 14 residues long. The CDR3 bases are TGTGCCAGCAGCTTAGGGGTGGGAGCCCGTGAGCAGTTCTTC. Translated: CASSLGVGAREQFF.

This chain links TRBV4-1 with TRBJ2-1, with 14 bases fitting TRBD2. Germline CDR1 reads MGHRA; CDR2 reads YSYEKL. CDR3 length: 18 residues. J lost 8 bases, V lost 2 bases, and 11 bases had no gene match. The CDR3 here is CASSQLSLGTSGRYEQFF. CDR3 bases: TGCGCCAGCAGCCAATTATCCTTAGGGACTAGCGGGAGATATGAGCAGTTCTTC.

This clone was picked up a small number of times. The chain has TRBV9 and TRBJ2-3; D not resolved. The V end lost 5 bases, the J end lost 0 bases, and 13 bases lay between the germline ends. The CDR3 spans 15 residues. Germline CDR1 SGDLS, CDR2 YYNGEE. CDR3 DNA: TGTGCCAGCAGGATAAGCGCCCATAGCACAGATACGCAGTATTTT. Translated: CASRISAHSTDTQYF.

CDR3 region: CASSSGTLVEQYF. CDR3 DNA: TGCGCCAGCAGCTCGGGCACCCTCGTCGAGCAGTACTTC. The chain carries TRBV5-1 and TRBJ2-7; D gene ambiguous. Germline CDR1 is SGHRS and CDR2 is YFSETQ. V shed 3 bases and J shed 6 bases, with 13 bases lying between them. The CDR3 spans 13 residues.

This clone has only one observation. The gene calls are TRBV14 and TRBJ2-5, with D hard to call. CDR3 length: 11 amino acids. V was cut by 1 base and J by 4 bases, with 1 base left in between. The germline V gene has CDR1 SGHDN and CDR2 FVKESK. CDR3 sequence: CASSQAETQYF. The CDR3, as DNA: TGTGCCAGCAGCCAAGCAGAGACCCAGTACTTC.

V usage is TRBV29-1 and J usage is TRBJ1-3; no clear D. Trimming cost V 4 bases and J 3 bases, with 4 bases left between them. CDR1 and CDR2 from the germline V gene are SQVTM and ANQGSEA. This CDR3 is built from 11 residues. For the CDR3, the DNA is TGCAGCGTTGGGGTTGGAAACACCATATATTTT. Its protein is CSVGVGNTIYF.

This clone was counted many times. The V gene is TRBV14, the J gene TRBJ1-2; TRBD1 matches 10 bases. Germline V lookup: CDR1 SGHDN, CDR2 FVKESK. Trimming removed 3 bases from V and 4 bases from J; junction bases left unmatched: 5. CDR3 size: 15 residues. The CDR3 here is CASSHSGQGTYGYTF. The CDR3 DNA reads TGTGCCAGCAGCCATTCGGGACAGGGGACCTATGGCTACACCTTC.

This clone was seen a handful of times. J is TRBJ2-7 and V is TRBV28, with TRBD2 identical over 7 bases. The V segment lost 8 bases and the J segment 5 bases; nucleotides outside the gene matches: 9. Germline assignment: CDR1 MDHEN and CDR2 SYDVKM. The CDR3 consists of 13 residues. The CDR3 loop reads CASGWGGIDEQYF. DNA for the CDR3: TGTGCCAGCGGCTGGGGGGGAATCGACGAGCAGTACTTC.

This clone was found once. The V gene is TRBV20-1, the J gene TRBJ1-2; D is unresolved. Trimming took 5 bases from V and 8 from J, leaving 9 bases between them. Germline assignment: CDR1 DFQATT and CDR2 SNEGSKA (reference sequence). The CDR3 loop spans 10 amino acids. The DNA of the CDR3 is TGCAGTGCTGAGGTTGGGGGCTACACCTTC. Translated, it gives CSAEVGGYTF.

The chain carries TRBV18 and TRBJ2-6; D gene uncertain. Between the trimmed V and J ends, which lost 2 bases and 4 bases, there was a span of 6 bases. This CDR3 contains 14 residues. Per the germline V gene, CDR1 is KGHSH and CDR2 is LQKENI. CDR3 sequence: CASSPADGANVLTF. The DNA of the CDR3 is TGTGCCAGCTCACCAGCTGACGGGGCCAACGTCCTGACTTTC.

The chain combines TRBV7-2 with TRBJ2-3, with 9 positions matching TRBD1. This CDR3 has 16 amino acids. Germline CDR1 reads SGHTA; CDR2 reads FQGNSA. J gave up 4 bases and V 5 bases, and 10 bases lay outside the gene matches. The chain's CDR3 is CASSIWTGAEPDTQYF. The CDR3 region has the DNA TGTGCCAGCAGCATCTGGACAGGGGCAGAGCCAGATACGCAGTATTTT.

This rearrangement joins TRBV7-2 to TRBJ1-5, with 7 nucleotides matching TRBD1. This CDR3 spans 15 amino acids. The germline CDR1 and CDR2 sequences are SGHTA and FQGNSA. The V segment lost 5 bases and the J segment 1 base; nucleotides outside the gene matches: 5. The DNA of the CDR3 is TGTGCCAGCAGCCCGAGGGGGCACAGCAATCAGCCCCAGCATTTT. It codes for CASSPRGHSNQPQHF.

The chain carries TRBV10-3 and TRBJ2-1; D remains unclear. V was clipped by 4 bases and J by 6 bases, with 7 bases between them. CDR1 and CDR2 (germline): ENHRY, SYGVKD. The length of the CDR3 is 12 residues. CDR3 bases: TGTGCCATCAGTGGTGAAGCCAATGAGCAGTTCTTC. Protein product: CAISGEANEQFF.

V gene TRBV6-6 combines with J gene TRBJ2-1; TRBD1 agrees at 7 bases. Trimming cost V 7 bases and J 9 bases; bases outside gene matches: 12. The germline gives CDR1 MNHNY, CDR2 SVGAGI (reference sequence). This CDR3 is 14 amino acids long. The CDR3 bases are TGTGCCAGCAAAGGGGGCGGATATACGGCTGAGCAGTTCTTC. It specifies CASKGGGYTAEQFF.

The chain joins TRBV5-1 to TRBJ2-3; D might be TRBD2 (6 bases). The CDR3 extends over 16 amino acids. The germline CDR1 and CDR2 sequences are SGHRS and YFSETQ. The V and J ends lost 0 bases and 0 bases respectively, with 11 bases between them. This CDR3 reads CASSLATSPSTDTQYF. CDR3 in DNA: TGCGCCAGCAGCTTGGCTACTAGCCCTAGCACAGATACGCAGTATTTT.

The J gene is TRBJ1-1, the V gene TRBV2; the D is unclear. Trimming left V 8 bases short and J 1 base short, with 11 bases between. This CDR3 is 13 amino acids long. The V gene's germline CDR1 is SNHLY and CDR2 FYNNEI. The CDR3 DNA follows: TGTGCCAGCTCTAGAGTGGAGAACACTGAAGCTTTCTTT. Translation gives CASSRVENTEAFF.

The J gene is TRBJ2-7, the V gene TRBV27; 9 bases are a match to TRBD1. CDR3 length: 17 amino acids. Trimming cost V 5 bases and J 3 bases; bases outside gene matches: 14. CDR1 MNHEY and CDR2 SMNVEV come from the germline V gene (reference sequence). The CDR3 loop reads CASSRDRVFGGIYEQYF. Here the CDR3 DNA reads TGTGCCAGCAGTCGGGACAGGGTTTTTGGGGGCATCTACGAGCAGTACTTC.

This clone has a handful of counts. This chain's CDR3 is CASSLGQGTHF. For the CDR3, the DNA is TGTGCCAGCAGTTTGGGCCAGGGTACGCATTTT. J is TRBJ1-5 and V is TRBV28, with a weak D call TRBD1 (5 bases). The CDR3 is made up of 11 amino acids. V lost 3 bases, J lost 15 bases, and 12 bases lay in between. The germline V gene has CDR1 MDHEN and CDR2 SYDVKM.

The chain recombines TRBV5-1 with TRBJ2-3; no clear D. Per the germline V gene, CDR1 is SGHRS and CDR2 is YFSETQ. The CDR3 contains 14 residues. V was pared by 7 bases and J by 3 bases, with 15 bases between. The CDR3 loop reads CASSSTAQTDTQYF. CDR3 DNA: TGCGCCAGCTCGAGTACGGCGCAGACAGATACGCAGTATTTT.

This chain links TRBV6-6 with TRBJ2-7; possibly TRBD1 for D (5 bases). In germline, CDR1 is MNHNY, CDR2 SVGAGI (reference sequence). The CDR3 is 14 residues long. The germline V and J ends were trimmed by 0 bases and 4 bases, with 10 bases remaining between them. This CDR3 is CASSYSFRAYEQYF. The CDR3 DNA follows: TGTGCCAGCAGTTACTCTTTCAGGGCGTACGAGCAGTACTTC.

In DNA, the CDR3 is TGTGCCAGCAGCTTAGTGGGGAACTATGGCTACACCTTC. Residues: CASSLVGNYGYTF. The chain employs TRBV7-9 and TRBJ1-2; D is uncertain. This CDR3 has 13 amino acids. V was pared by 1 base and J by 2 bases, with 5 bases between. Germline CDR1 is SEHNR and CDR2 is FQNEAQ (reference sequence). Together with reference TRBV7-9 and TRBJ1-2, the CDR3 gives the full variable domain: DTGVSQNPRHKITKRGQNVTFRCDPISEHNRLYWYRQTLGQGPEFLTYFQNEAQLEKSRLLSDRFSAERPKGSFSTLEIQRTEQGDSAMYLCASSLVGNYGYTFGSGTRLTVV.

The J gene is TRBJ2-7, the V gene TRBV5-4; no definite D call. Deletions cut 1 base from V and 6 bases from J, with 5 bases between. Germline V CDR1 and CDR2: SGHNT, YYREEE (reference sequence). This CDR3 is built from 11 residues. The CDR3 region has the DNA TGTGCCAGCAGCTTGCAAAGCGAGCAGTACTTC. The encoded protein is CASSLQSEQYF.

This clone is deemed medium-sized. Other DNA sequences of this sample code for an identical CDR3. The rearrangement uses TRBV5-1 and TRBJ2-2; D unresolved. The CDR3 spans 14 residues. Germline CDR1 reads SGHRS; CDR2 reads YFSETQ. V lost 0 bases to trimming and J lost 1 base, with 4 bases between them. In DNA form, the CDR3 reads TGCGCCAGCAGCTTGGGAGGGAACACCGGGGAGCTGTTTTTT. Encoded protein: CASSLGGNTGELFF.